The clone carrying this T cell receptor beta chain was found a few times. Unmatched junction bases numbered 29, after V lost 4 bases and J lost 5 bases. The CDR3 contains 22 residues. Germline values: CDR1 KGHDR, CDR2 SFDVKD. Unique molecular identifiers tagged the TCRbeta library. One entry per CDR3 protein, called by TCRdb with MiXCR from the PCR reads. The sample includes 400,000 to 500,000 distinct CDR3 sequences, about 11% of them seen just once. This sample is drawn from a study of T-cell reconstitution after alpha-beta-depleted transplantation in children. Sequencing used PBMCs from the stem cell graft donor, obtained from the stem cell graft. This receptor was obtained from a human donor who donated a stem cell graft to a child with acute myeloid leukemia. The chain couples TRBV24-1 to TRBJ2-3; 7 positions agree with TRBD2. The CDR3 sequence is CATSEPAEVGGPGLSRKDTQYF. The DNA of the CDR3 is TGTGCCACCAGTGAGCCCGCCGAGGTGGGAGGGCCAGGTTTATCACGAAAAGATACGCAGTATTTT.